The text below deals with one T cell receptor (beta chain). The clone's antigen remains unknown. No qualities accompany the bases; no much larger clone lies one base away. These data are taken from a study of molecular identifiers for immune sequencing clone quantification (dated by TCRdb to about 2018). Notes on the research overall: For a replicate experiment, RNA from approximately 20,000 or 98,000 naive CD8 T cells was divided into five aliquots, and four of the five aliquots were sequenced. CD8 T cells were used in a methods study to benchmark molecular-identifier clustering-based TCR repertoire sequencing (MIDCIRS) and TCR RNA copy counting.

The library was generated by PCR. TCRdb records Illumina HiSeq 4000 as the sequencer. Bulk TCR libraries were prepared as previously described, using TCR primers listed in Table S5. Total RNA was purified with the Qiagen AllPrep DNA/RNA kit. Before analysis, reads from multiple sequencing runs of one library were combined. Per the authors' processing: Reads were retained only if their TCR constant sequence matched exactly, and those retained reads were trimmed to 150 nt and grouped according to their 12-nt molecular barcodes. Reads in each barcode group were sub-clustered using a 15% Levenshtein threshold, and a quality-weighted consensus sequence was built for each RNA molecule. Non-functional sequences were discarded, and so were lower-count sequences lying one edit away from another sequence. Barcode sub-clusters with fewer than 20% of the maximum read count were removed, based on fitting two negative binomial distributions. TCRdb reran the public reads through fastp at Q25 and MiXCR, keeping productive beta chains. Each entry is one CDR3 protein sequence, shown with its most common DNA and genes. The V and J calls here are based on TCRdb, not the publication. The sample yields 400,000 to 600,000 distinct CDR3 sequences; over 20% were counted once. The ten largest clones take up under 0.85% of the sample.

Results the study describes overall, beyond this receptor: Identical TCR molecules sharing a barcode could cause highly expanded clone sizes to be underestimated. In CMV-specific effector cells, over 97% of molecules were held by clones above 20 RNA copies, whereas under 1% of molecules were held by such clones in naive cells. When barcode sub-clustering was not used, chimeric consensus sequences inflated TCR diversity, with chimeras reaching as high as 47%. Spiked-in Jurkat TCR RNA (approximately 10 copies' worth), which is not part of the donor repertoire, was contained in the naive libraries. Modeling estimated 2.5 to 3.5 recovered TCR RNA copies per cell, compared with about 10 by digital PCR, which implies about 30% capture efficiency. Spiked-in Jurkat TCR RNA equivalent to a single cell was reported to be detectable even among one million naive CD8 T cells.

Libraries of naive CD8 T cells were generated from about 20,000 to 1,000,000 sorted cells, with 10%, 30% or 50% of the purified RNA used. Naive CD8 T cells were FACS-sorted as CD8+CD4-CCR7+CD45RA+ on a BD FACSAria II into RLT Plus buffer. Detection sensitivity was tested by spiking Jurkat RNA equal to about 10 TCR copies' worth into samples containing 20,000-1,000,000 naive CD8 T cells. Enrichment of CD8 T cells was done with RosetteSep CD8+ T Cell Enrichment Cocktail plus Ficoll-Paque, and ACK red cell lysis came afterward. The receptor comes from a human donor in good health. Some libraries in this study had Jurkat cell RNA spiked in. Sequencing used naive CD8+ T cells from blood, with Jurkat cell RNA spiked in. In the paper's terms, the cell subset or site label means: FACS-sorted CD8+CD4-CCR7+CD45RA+ naive T cells.

CDR3 protein: CASSGGSGNQPQHF. At the DNA level, the sequence is TGTGCCAGCAGTGGGGGCTCGGGCAATCAGCCCCAGCATTTT. The chain couples TRBV27 to TRBJ1-5, and the D gene may be TRBD1, 6 bases matching. Reading the germline V gene (reference sequence) gives CDR1 MNHEY and CDR2 SMNVEV. Spanning cysteine to phenylalanine, the CDR3 consists of 14 amino acids. Here the CDR3 DNA is all that survives: 42 bases in frame from base 1. V was cut back by 5 bases and J by 2 bases, leaving a gap of 10 bases between them.